One sample yielded the 7 T cell receptor beta chains listed below, sequenced in a study of shared clonotypes between healthy human individuals. Using immunoSEQ multiplex PCR, the repertoire was profiled, and TCRdb retains in-frame clones only, with some absent. The sample shows some 2,100,000 clones, approximately 95% of them seen only once. The sequenced sample consisted of naive CD4+ T cells sorted from blood. Stated subset: CD45RA+ positively selected. These receptors all stem from a man between 18 and 29 years old in good health.

V and J are TRBV5-5 and TRBJ1-2; D call uncertain. The CDR3 is 16 amino acids. In germline, CDR1 is SGHKS, CDR2 YYEKEE (reference sequence). Trimming shortened V by 1 base and J by 1 base, and 14 bases separated the two germline ends. CDR3 DNA: TGTGCCAGCAGCTTGTTGTACAGCCAGATTAACTATGGCTACACCTTC. This codes for CASSLLYSQINYGYTF.

The chain has TRBV10-3 and TRBJ2-7; D ambiguous. Trimming left V 6 bases short and J 6 bases short, with 12 bases between. The CDR3 covers 12 residues. Germline loops: CDR1 ENHRY, CDR2 SYGVKD. In nucleotides, the CDR3 is TGTGCCATCAGCCCTCAGACGCGCGAGCAGTACTTC. It yields the protein CAISPQTREQYF.

The chain is built from TRBV7-2 and TRBJ1-5; TRBD1 agrees at 8 bases. Per germline, CDR1 SGHTA and CDR2 FQGNSA. The CDR3 covers 17 residues. The V and J ends lost 5 bases and 7 bases, in that order; junction bases with no gene match: 16. The CDR3 DNA sequence: TGTGCCAGCAGCCAAGGGTCCCCAGGGGGCAATTCGCAGCCCCAGCATTTT. Encoded protein: CASSQGSPGGNSQPQHF.

On this clone: This specimen includes other DNA sequences encoding the same CDR3. The rearrangement links TRBV11-2 to TRBJ2-3; TRBD1 is a possible D gene (6 bases). The V gene lost 3 bases and the J gene lost 2 bases, with 9 bases spanning the gap. The length of the CDR3 is 14 residues. Per germline, CDR1 SGHAT and CDR2 FQNNGV. The CDR3 bases are TGTGCCAGCAGCTTGAACAGGGCCACAGATACGCAGTATTTT. Its protein product is CASSLNRATDTQYF.

This chain joins TRBV6-5 and TRBJ2-3, with D possibly TRBD1 on 5 matching bases. Germline CDR1 and CDR2: MNHEY and SVGAGI. This CDR3 spans 14 amino acids. The V and J ends lost 6 bases and 3 bases respectively, with 13 bases between them. DNA of the CDR3: TGTGCCAGCAGCCCCAGGGTGACTACAGATACGCAGTATTTT. Translated: CASSPRVTTDTQYF.

This chain uses TRBV4-1 with TRBJ1-2; 7 nucleotides line up with TRBD1. CDR1 and CDR2 (germline): MGHRA, YSYEKL. V shed 2 bases, J shed 6 bases, and the junction held 3 bases outside the gene matches. This CDR3 has 13 amino acids. The CDR3 DNA follows: TGCGCCAGCAGCCAAACCCAGGGGGATGGCTACACCTTC. Translated: CASSQTQGDGYTF.

This clone is a singleton in its sample. The V and J genes are TRBV4-3 and TRBJ2-1, with D uncertain. Germline V CDR1 and CDR2: LGHNA, YSLEER. This CDR3 comprises 16 residues. V lost 0 bases, J lost 0 bases, and 9 bases lay in between. CDR3 loop: CASSQETASSYNEQFF. The CDR3 region has the DNA TGCGCCAGCAGCCAAGAGACTGCGAGCTCCTACAATGAGCAGTTCTTC.